These 20 T cell receptor beta chains came from one sample sequenced in a study of blood T cells in healthy people across ages. The use of a sample-barcoded 5' primer and a J-beta primer mix characterized a second PCR of roughly 6 to 12 cycles. TCRdb reanalysed the 5' RACE reads using MiXCR and keeps one entry per CDR3 protein. The sample records around 990,000 distinct CDR3 sequences, about 25% being singletons. This sample also appeared in a second study, on T cells of mothers and their children.

Sequenced input: blood. The receptors stem from a girl aged 2 to 9 in good health.

This clonotype has only a few counts. The V and J genes are TRBV11-2 and TRBJ2-5, with D maybe TRBD2 (5 bases). Looked up from germline, CDR1 is SGHAT and CDR2 is FQNNGV. The length of the CDR3 is 15 residues. The V end was cut by 0 bases, the J end by 5 bases, with 13 bases between. The CDR3 bases are TGTGCCAGCAGCTTAGACTGGGAGCCCGGGGAGACCCAGTACTTC. Translating it yields CASSLDWEPGETQYF.

For the CDR3, the DNA is TGCAGTGCTAGGGCAGGGGGCAACTACAATGAGCAGTTCTTC. Its protein product is CSARAGGNYNEQFF. The gene calls are TRBV20-1 and TRBJ2-1, with TRBD1 matching 8 bases. CDR3 length: 14 amino acids. J was trimmed by 3 bases and V by 3 bases; bases with no gene match: 4. Germline loops: CDR1 DFQATT, CDR2 SNEGSKA (reference sequence).

The chain carries TRBV27 and TRBJ1-4; 10 positions agree with TRBD1. Germline CDR1 reads MNHEY; CDR2 reads SMNVEV (reference sequence). V dropped 10 bases and J dropped 4; count of bases not matched to a gene: 18. The CDR3 is 18 residues long. The CDR3 loop is CATLTGTGAPKGNEKLFF. The CDR3 DNA follows: TGTGCCACCTTAACCGGGACAGGGGCGCCGAAGGGTAATGAAAAACTGTTTTTT.

This clonotype was seen a handful of times. The rearrangement links TRBV5-1 to TRBJ2-7; TRBD2 agrees at 8 bases. The V and J ends lost 5 bases and 7 bases, in that order; junction bases with no gene match: 8. The CDR3 totals 13 residues. Germline-derived CDR1 and CDR2 are SGHRS and YFSETQ. The CDR3, as DNA: TGCGCCAGCAGGCGGGAGGCTGGACGGGAGCAGTACTTC. This codes for CASRREAGREQYF.

Turning to this clonotype: An end of the junction does not agree with germline; a read error may underlie this. The chain uses TRBV4-1 and TRBJ2-5; 7 bases are shared with TRBD2. Per germline, CDR1 MGHRA and CDR2 YSYEKL. CDR3 length: 15 amino acids. CDR3 nucleotides: TGCGCCAGCAGCCAAGAATTGGGCAGGGACTACGAGCAGCACTTC. Protein sequence: CASSQELGRDYEQHF.

The chain uses TRBV20-1 and TRBJ1-2, with D perhaps TRBD1 (6 bases). CDR1 DFQATT and CDR2 SNEGSKA come from the germline V gene (reference sequence). The length of the CDR3 is 14 residues. V lost 3 bases and J 2 bases, leaving 13 bases between the germline ends. The CDR3 here is CSASGTDSNYGYTF. Here the CDR3 DNA reads TGCAGTGCTAGCGGAACGGACAGCAACTATGGCTACACCTTC.

This clonotype was observed once. The rearrangement uses TRBV29-1 and TRBJ1-1; TRBD1 agrees at 9 bases. In germline, CDR1 is SQVTM, CDR2 ANQGSEA. The CDR3 sequence is 14 residues long. Losses at the gene ends were 7 bases for V and 0 bases for J; bases not matched to a gene: 6. CDR3 coding DNA: TGCAGCGGGAAGACAGGGGGTTTGAACACTGAAGCTTTCTTT. Translated: CSGKTGGLNTEAFF.

V and J are TRBV5-1 and TRBJ2-5; D possibly corresponds to TRBD1 (6 bases). The CDR3 contains 13 residues. CDR1 and CDR2 from the germline V gene are SGHRS and YFSETQ. With 4 bases removed from V and 5 bases from J, the gap between germline ends came to 12 bases. The CDR3 region has the DNA TGCGCCAGCAGCAGTTGGACAGTTGAGACCCAGTACTTC. This gives the protein CASSSWTVETQYF.

The chain is built from TRBV27 and TRBJ1-2, with TRBD1 matching over 9 bases. This CDR3 is 14 amino acids long. Germline V gene sequence: CDR1 MNHEY, CDR2 SMNVEV (reference sequence). J was trimmed by 7 bases and V by 6 bases; bases with no gene match: 9. CDR3 coding DNA: TGTGCCAGCAGCCTCGGACAGGGGTGGAGTGGCTACACCTTC. This sequence encodes CASSLGQGWSGYTF.

The V gene is TRBV7-3, the J gene TRBJ2-5, with D hard to call. Germline V gene data show CDR1 as SGHTA and CDR2 as FQGTGA. V was trimmed by 5 bases and J by 4 bases, leaving 17 bases between them. The CDR3 contains 15 residues. Here the CDR3 DNA reads TGTGCCAGCAGCCCTACCCCTGGGTTGGGAGAGACCCAGTACTTC. Protein: CASSPTPGLGETQYF.

The chain combines TRBV7-3 with TRBJ2-2; 9 bases fit TRBD2. Germline V lookup: CDR1 SGHTA, CDR2 FQGTGA. The CDR3 consists of 19 residues. V was clipped by 0 bases and J by 5 bases; unmatched bases: 13. The CDR3 nucleotides read TGTGCCAGCAGCTTAACCCCAGCCCGAGAGCGGGAGGAAACCGGGGAGCTGTTTTTT. This encodes CASSLTPAREREETGELFF.

The V gene is TRBV7-9, the J gene TRBJ1-1; 7 nucleotides agree with TRBD1. V dropped 5 bases and J dropped 5; count of bases not matched to a gene: 8. This CDR3 has 14 residues. Germline CDR1 SEHNR, CDR2 FQNEAQ (reference sequence). CDR3 protein: CASSLGTAGTEAFF. The CDR3 region has the DNA TGTGCCAGCAGCCTCGGGACAGCCGGGACTGAAGCTTTCTTT.

This clonotype was counted between two and nine times. The J gene is TRBJ2-3, the V gene TRBV28, with D perhaps TRBD2 (6 bases). Trimming left V 3 bases short and J 5 bases short, with 12 bases between. CDR1 is MDHEN, CDR2 SYDVKM, per germline. There are 14 residues in the CDR3. In nucleotides, the CDR3 is TGTGCCAGCAGTTTTTCGCTTAGCGGAGATACGCAGTATTTT. Amino acids: CASSFSLSGDTQYF.

The chain joins TRBV29-1 to TRBJ2-7, with D tentatively TRBD1 (5 bases). This CDR3 comprises 13 residues. Per germline, CDR1 SQVTM and CDR2 ANQGSEA. Trimming took off 4 bases at V and 2 bases at J, with 12 bases between the two ends. This CDR3 is CSVALAGTYEQYF. In DNA form, the CDR3 reads TGCAGCGTTGCTCTGGCAGGGACCTACGAGCAGTACTTC.

For this clonotype: One end of the junction fails to match germline, which may point to a read error. V and J are TRBV29-1 and TRBJ2-6; the D gene is possibly TRBD1 (6 bases). This CDR3 region has 14 residues. Looked up from germline, CDR1 is SQVTM and CDR2 is ANQGSEA. The DNA for the CDR3 is TGCAGCGTTGCCAGGGCTGTGGGGGCCAACGCCCTGACTTTC. Its translation is CSVARAVGANALTF.

This clonotype appeared a few times. The CDR3 here is CASSFQGADGYTF. The CDR3 DNA reads TGCGCCAGCAGCTTTCAGGGGGCCGATGGCTACACCTTC. This chain connects TRBV5-1 to TRBJ1-2; TRBD1 matches at 8 bases. J lost 6 bases, V lost 2 bases, and 3 bases had no gene match. CDR1 is SGHRS, CDR2 YFSETQ, per germline. CDR3 length equals 13 residues. Full variable domain (rest looked up from reference TRBV5-1 and TRBJ1-2): KAGVTQTPRYLIKTRGQQVTLSCSPISGHRSVSWYQQTPGQGLQFLFEYFSETQRNKGNFPGRFSGRQFSNSRSEMNVSTLELGDSALYLCASSFQGADGYTFGSGTRLTVV.

The CDR3 DNA sequence: TGTGCCAGCAAATGGACAGGGGCCGGGGAGCTGTTTTTT. Its protein is CASKWTGAGELFF. This rearrangement joins TRBV2 to TRBJ2-2, with TRBD1 matching 9 bases. CDR1 and CDR2 from the germline V gene are SNHLY and FYNNEI. This CDR3 has 13 amino acids. V lost 7 bases, J lost 6 bases, and 3 bases stayed unmatched.

The chain uses TRBV4-3 and TRBJ2-3; 8 bases map to TRBD2. This CDR3 has 13 residues. Germline-derived CDR1 and CDR2 are LGHNA and YSLEER. V shed 0 bases and J 9 bases; nucleotides not matched to a gene: 2. In DNA, the CDR3 is TGCGCCAGCAGCCAAGAGGCGGGGGGAACGCAGTATTTT. Residues: CASSQEAGGTQYF.

The chain carries TRBV9 and TRBJ2-7, with TRBD1 as a possible D gene (5 bases). Germline V gives CDR1 SGDLS, CDR2 YYNGEE. Trimming cost V 0 bases and J 2 bases, with 12 bases left between them. The CDR3 runs to 15 residues. The CDR3 nucleotides read TGTGCCAGCAGCGTAGGTGCAGGGCGAACCTACGAGCAGTACTTC. Protein: CASSVGAGRTYEQYF. The full variable domain, in which reference TRBV9 and TRBJ2-7 provide the parts outside the CDR3, is DSGVTQTPKHLITATGQRVTLRCSPRSGDLSVYWYQQSLDQGLQFLIQYYNGEERAKGNILERFSAQQFPDLHSELNLSSLELGDSALYFCASSVGAGRTYEQYFGPGTRLTVT.

This clonotype was picked up a small number of times. V is TRBV7-9 and J is TRBJ1-1; no clear D. CDR1 SEHNR and CDR2 FQNEAQ come from the germline V gene (reference sequence). CDR3 length equals 15 residues. The V end lost 1 base, the J end lost 1 base, and 10 bases lay between the germline ends. CDR3 sequence reads: CASSLGQETNTEAFF. The CDR3 DNA reads as TGTGCCAGCAGCTTAGGGCAGGAAACGAACACTGAAGCTTTCTTT.